This TCR beta chain is from a study of tumor-infiltrating lymphocytes in oesophageal squamous cell carcinoma. This clonotype has only a few counts. The CDR3 has 15 residues. Germline CDR1 and CDR2: SGHTA and FQGNSA. TCRdb ran MiXCR on the PCR reads and lists one entry per CDR3 protein. The sample consists of about 14,000 distinct CDR3 sequences, roughly 47% of them appearing once. The chain links TRBV7-2 to TRBJ2-3, with D uncertain. The DNA end favors TRBJ2-5, so the J call may be wrong. Sample: blood. The sequence came from a male donor with esophageal squamous cell carcinoma. The CDR3 here is CASIDSTTAQETQYF. The CDR3 nucleotides read TGTGCCAGCATCGATTCTACTACGGCCCAAGAGACCCAGTACTTC.